The clone carrying this T cell receptor beta chain was counted ten times or more. Single TCR cDNA molecules each had their own unique molecular identifier. TCRdb re-called the 5' RACE reads through MiXCR, storing one row per CDR3 protein. The data hold tens of thousands of distinct CDR3 sequences, with roughly 5.2% observed a single time. The data derive from a study of spatial heterogeneity in lung cancer. Time point described: sample taken at primary tumor resection. There were some 76 donors, all of them untreated patients with early-stage non-small cell lung cancer. Material for sequencing was whole RNA from tumor, nontumor lung or frozen PBMC, left unsorted. Germline V lookup: CDR1 MNHNY, CDR2 SVGAGI (reference sequence). The germline V and J ends were trimmed by 4 bases and 2 bases, with 15 bases remaining between them. The CDR3 consists of 16 residues.

The rearrangement links TRBV6-6 to TRBJ1-5; possibly TRBD1 for D (5 bases). The receptor was isolated from a female donor with early-stage non-small cell lung cancer. Material: PBMCs, obtained at surgery. Here the CDR3 DNA reads TGTGCCAGCAGTTCGACAGACACCTCCGGCAATCAGCCCCAGCATTTT. Translated: CASSSTDTSGNQPQHF.